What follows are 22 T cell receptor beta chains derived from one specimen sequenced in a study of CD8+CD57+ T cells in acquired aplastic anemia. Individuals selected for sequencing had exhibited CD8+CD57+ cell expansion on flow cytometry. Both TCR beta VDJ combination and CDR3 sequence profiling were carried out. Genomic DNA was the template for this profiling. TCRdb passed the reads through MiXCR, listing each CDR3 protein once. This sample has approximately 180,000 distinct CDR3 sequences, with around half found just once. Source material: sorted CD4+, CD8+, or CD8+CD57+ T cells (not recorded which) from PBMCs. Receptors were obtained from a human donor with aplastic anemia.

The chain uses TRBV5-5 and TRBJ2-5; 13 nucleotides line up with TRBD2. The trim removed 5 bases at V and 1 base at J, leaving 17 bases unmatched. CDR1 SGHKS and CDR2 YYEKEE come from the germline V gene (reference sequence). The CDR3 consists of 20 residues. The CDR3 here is CASRGTGTLGLAGRQETQYF. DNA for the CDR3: TGTGCCAGCAGGGGGACAGGGACTTTGGGACTAGCGGGGCGCCAAGAGACCCAGTACTTC.

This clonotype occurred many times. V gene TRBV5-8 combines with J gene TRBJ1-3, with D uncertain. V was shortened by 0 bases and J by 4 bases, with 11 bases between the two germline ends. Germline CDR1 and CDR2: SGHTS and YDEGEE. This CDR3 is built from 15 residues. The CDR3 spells CASSLGPTRGNTIYF. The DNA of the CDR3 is TGTGCCAGCAGCTTGGGGCCTACAAGGGGAAACACCATATATTTT. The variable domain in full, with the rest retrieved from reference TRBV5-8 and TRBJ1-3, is EAGVTQSPTHLIKTRGQQATLRCSPISGHTSVYWYQQALGLGLQFLLWYDEGEERNRGNFPPRFSGRQFPNYSSELNVNALELEDSALYLCASSLGPTRGNTIYFGEGSWLTVV.

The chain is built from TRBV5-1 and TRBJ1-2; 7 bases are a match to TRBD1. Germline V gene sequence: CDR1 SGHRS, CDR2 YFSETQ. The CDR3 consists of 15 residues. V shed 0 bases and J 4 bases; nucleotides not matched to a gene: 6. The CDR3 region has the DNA TGCGCCAGCAGCTTGGCAGGTGGGACAGTCTATGGCTACACCTTC. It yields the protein CASSLAGGTVYGYTF.

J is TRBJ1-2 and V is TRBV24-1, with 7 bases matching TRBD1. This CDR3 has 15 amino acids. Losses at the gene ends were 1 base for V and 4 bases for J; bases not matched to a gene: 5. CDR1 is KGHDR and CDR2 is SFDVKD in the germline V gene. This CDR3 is CATSDFRTGSYGYTF. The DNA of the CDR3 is TGTGCCACCAGTGATTTTCGGACAGGTTCCTATGGCTACACCTTC.

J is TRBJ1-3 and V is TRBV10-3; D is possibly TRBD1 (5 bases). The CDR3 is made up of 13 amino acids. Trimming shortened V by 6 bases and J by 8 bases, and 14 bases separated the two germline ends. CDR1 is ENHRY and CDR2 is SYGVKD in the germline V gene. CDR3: CAIRQDPFDTIYF. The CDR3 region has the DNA TGTGCCATCAGACAGGACCCTTTTGACACCATATATTTT.

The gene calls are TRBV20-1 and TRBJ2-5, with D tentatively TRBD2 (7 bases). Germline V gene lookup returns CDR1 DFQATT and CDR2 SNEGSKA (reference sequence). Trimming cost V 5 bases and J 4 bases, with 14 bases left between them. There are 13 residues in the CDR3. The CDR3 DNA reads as TGCAGTGCTTCGATCGGGGGGCGAGAGACCCAGTACTTC. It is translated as CSASIGGRETQYF.

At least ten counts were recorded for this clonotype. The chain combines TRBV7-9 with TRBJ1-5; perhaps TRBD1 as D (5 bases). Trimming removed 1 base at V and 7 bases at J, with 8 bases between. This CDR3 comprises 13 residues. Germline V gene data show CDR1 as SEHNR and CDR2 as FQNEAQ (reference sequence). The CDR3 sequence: CASSLGGEQPQHF. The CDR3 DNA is TGTGCCAGCAGCTTAGGGGGGGAACAGCCCCAGCATTTT.

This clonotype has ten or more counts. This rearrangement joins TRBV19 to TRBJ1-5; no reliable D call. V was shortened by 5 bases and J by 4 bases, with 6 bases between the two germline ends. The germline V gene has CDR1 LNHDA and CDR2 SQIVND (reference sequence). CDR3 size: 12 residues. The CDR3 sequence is CASSYRNQPQHF. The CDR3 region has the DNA TGTGCCAGTAGTTACAGAAATCAGCCCCAGCATTTT.

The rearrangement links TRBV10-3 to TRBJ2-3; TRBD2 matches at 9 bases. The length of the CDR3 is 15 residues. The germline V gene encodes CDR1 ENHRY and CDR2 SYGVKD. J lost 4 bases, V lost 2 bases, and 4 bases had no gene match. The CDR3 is CAISEVTSGADTQYF. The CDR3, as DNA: TGTGCCATCAGTGAGGTGACTAGCGGCGCAGATACGCAGTATTTT.

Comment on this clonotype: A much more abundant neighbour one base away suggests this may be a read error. The CDR3 DNA sequence: TGTGCCAGCTCACCAAGACAGACCCAAGAGACCCGGTACTTC. Its translation: CASSPRQTQETRYF. The chain carries TRBV18 and TRBJ2-5, with a tentative D call TRBD1 (5 bases). CDR3 size: 14 residues. CDR1 KGHSH and CDR2 LQKENI come from the germline V gene.

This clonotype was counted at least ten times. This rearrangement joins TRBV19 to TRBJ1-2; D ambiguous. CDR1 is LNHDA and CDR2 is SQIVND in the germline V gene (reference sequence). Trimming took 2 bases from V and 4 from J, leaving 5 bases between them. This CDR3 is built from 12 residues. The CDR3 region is CASSISVYGYTF. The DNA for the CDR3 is TGTGCCAGTAGTATATCCGTCTATGGCTACACCTTC.

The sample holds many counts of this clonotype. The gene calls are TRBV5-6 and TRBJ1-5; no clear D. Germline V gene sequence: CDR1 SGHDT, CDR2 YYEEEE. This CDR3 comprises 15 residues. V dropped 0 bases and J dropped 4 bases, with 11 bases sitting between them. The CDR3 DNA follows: TGTGCCAGCAGCTTGGGTCTCCAAGAGAATCAGCCCCAGCATTTT. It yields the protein CASSLGLQENQPQHF. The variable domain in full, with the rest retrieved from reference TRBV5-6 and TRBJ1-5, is DAGVTQSPTHLIKTRGQQVTLRCSPKSGHDTVSWYQQALGQGPQFIFQYYEEEERQRGNFPDRFSGHQFPNYSSELNVNALLLGDSALYLCASSLGLQENQPQHFGDGTRLSIL.

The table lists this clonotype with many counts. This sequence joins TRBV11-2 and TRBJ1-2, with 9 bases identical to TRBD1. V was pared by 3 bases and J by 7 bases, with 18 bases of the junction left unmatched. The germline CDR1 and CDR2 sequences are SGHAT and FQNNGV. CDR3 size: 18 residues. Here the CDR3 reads CASSLSSLGDRVGGGYTF. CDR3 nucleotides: TGTGCCAGCAGCTTGTCGAGCTTAGGGGACAGGGTCGGCGGTGGCTACACCTTC.

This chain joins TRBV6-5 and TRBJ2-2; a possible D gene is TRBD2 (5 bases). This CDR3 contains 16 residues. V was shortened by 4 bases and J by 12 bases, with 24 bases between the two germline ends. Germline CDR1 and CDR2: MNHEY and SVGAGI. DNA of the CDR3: TGTGCCAGCAGTTCTGAACGGATAGCGACATATCTGAAGCTGTTTTTT. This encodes CASSSERIATYLKLFF.

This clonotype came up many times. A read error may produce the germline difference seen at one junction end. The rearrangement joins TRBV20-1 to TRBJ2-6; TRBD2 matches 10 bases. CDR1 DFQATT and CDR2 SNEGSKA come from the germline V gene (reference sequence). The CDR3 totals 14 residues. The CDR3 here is CSGSGGAGANVLIF. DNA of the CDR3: TGCAGTGGAAGCGGGGGGGCTGGGGCCAACGTCCTGATTTTC.

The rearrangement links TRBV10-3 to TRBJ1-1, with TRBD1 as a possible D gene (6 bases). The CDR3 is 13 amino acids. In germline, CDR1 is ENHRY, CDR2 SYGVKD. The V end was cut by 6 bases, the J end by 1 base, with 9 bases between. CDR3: CAIRLQGNTEAFF. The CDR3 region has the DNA TGTGCCATCAGACTACAGGGGAACACTGAAGCTTTCTTT.

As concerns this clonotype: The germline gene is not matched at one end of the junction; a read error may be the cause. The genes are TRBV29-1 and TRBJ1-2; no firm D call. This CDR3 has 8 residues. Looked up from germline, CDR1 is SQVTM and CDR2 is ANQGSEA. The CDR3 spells CSVEGGFF. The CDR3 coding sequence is TGCAGCGTTGAAGGCGGGTTCTTC.

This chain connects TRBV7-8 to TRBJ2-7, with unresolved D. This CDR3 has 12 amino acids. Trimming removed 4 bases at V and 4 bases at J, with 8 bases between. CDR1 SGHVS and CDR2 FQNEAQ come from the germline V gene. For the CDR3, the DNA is TGTGCCAGCAGCTCCTTAGAGTACGAGCAGTACTTC. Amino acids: CASSSLEYEQYF. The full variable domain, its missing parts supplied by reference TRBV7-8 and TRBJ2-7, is GAGVSQSPRYKVAKRGQDVALRCDPISGHVSLFWYQQALGQGPEFLTYFQNEAQLDKSGLPSDRFFAERPEGSVSTLKIQRTQQEDSAVYLCASSSLEYEQYFGPGTRLTVT.

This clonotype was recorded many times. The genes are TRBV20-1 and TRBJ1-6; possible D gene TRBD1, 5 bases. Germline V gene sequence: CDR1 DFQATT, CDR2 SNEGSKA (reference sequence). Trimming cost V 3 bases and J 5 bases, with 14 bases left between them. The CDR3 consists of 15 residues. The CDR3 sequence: CSASLRDLHNSPLHF. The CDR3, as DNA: TGCAGTGCTAGTTTGCGGGACCTCCATAATTCACCCCTCCACTTT.

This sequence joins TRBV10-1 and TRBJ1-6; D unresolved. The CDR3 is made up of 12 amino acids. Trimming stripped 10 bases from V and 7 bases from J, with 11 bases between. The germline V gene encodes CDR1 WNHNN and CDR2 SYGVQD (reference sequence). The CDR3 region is CATQAPNSPLHF. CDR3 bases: TGCGCCACCCAGGCACCGAATTCACCCCTCCACTTT.

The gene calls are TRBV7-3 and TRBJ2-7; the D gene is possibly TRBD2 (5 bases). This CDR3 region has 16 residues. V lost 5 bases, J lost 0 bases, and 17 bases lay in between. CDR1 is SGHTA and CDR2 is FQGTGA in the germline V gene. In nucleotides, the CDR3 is TGTGCCAGCAGCCAACCCGGACGGAGGAGCTCCTACGAGCAGTACTTC. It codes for CASSQPGRRSSYEQYF.

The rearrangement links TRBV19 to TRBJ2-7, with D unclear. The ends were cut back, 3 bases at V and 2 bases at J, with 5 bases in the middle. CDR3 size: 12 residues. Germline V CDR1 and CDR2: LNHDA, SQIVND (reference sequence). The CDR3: CASSISAYEQYF. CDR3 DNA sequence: TGTGCCAGTAGTATTTCAGCCTACGAGCAGTACTTC. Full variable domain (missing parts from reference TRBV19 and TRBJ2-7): DGGITQSPKYLFRKEGQNVTLSCEQNLNHDAMYWYRQDPGQGLRLIYYSQIVNDFQKGDIAEGYSVSREKKESFPLTVTSAQKNPTAFYLCASSISAYEQYFGPGTRLTVT.